This TCR beta chain was obtained from a study of cytomegalovirus exposure and HLA in healthy donors. PCR primers comprised 60 Vbeta and 13 Jbeta primers. Sequencing used immunoSEQ multiplex PCR; TCRdb keeps in-frame clones, though not all of them. The sample comprises under 200,000 clones, approximately 86% of which are singletons, and about 2% rests with the top ten. CDR3 length: 13 amino acids. Looked up from germline, CDR1 is SGHVS and CDR2 is FNYEAQ. V dropped 4 bases and J dropped 5 bases, with 9 bases sitting between them. This clone was counted between two and nine times. Sequencing was done on a sample of PBMCs. The TCR was taken from a woman aged 18-30 years in good health and CMV-seronegative. V usage is TRBV7-6 and J usage is TRBJ1-5; D may be TRBD1 (5 bases). DNA of the CDR3: TGTGCCAGCAGCTCCGGGGGAGATCAGCCCCAGCATTTT. Its protein is CASSSGGDQPQHF.